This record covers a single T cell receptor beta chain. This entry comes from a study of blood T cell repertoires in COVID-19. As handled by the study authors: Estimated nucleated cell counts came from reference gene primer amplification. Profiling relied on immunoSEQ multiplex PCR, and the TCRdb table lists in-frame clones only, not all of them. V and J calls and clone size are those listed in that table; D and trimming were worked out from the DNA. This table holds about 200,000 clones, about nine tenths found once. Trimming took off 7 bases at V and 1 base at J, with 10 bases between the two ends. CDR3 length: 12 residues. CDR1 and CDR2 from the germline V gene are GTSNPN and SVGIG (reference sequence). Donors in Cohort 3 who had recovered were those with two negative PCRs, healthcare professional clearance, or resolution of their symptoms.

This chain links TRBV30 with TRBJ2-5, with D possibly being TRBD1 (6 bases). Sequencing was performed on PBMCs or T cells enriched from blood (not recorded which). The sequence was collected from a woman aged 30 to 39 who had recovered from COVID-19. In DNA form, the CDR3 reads TGTGCCTTGGACAGAACCCAAGAGACCCAGTACTTC. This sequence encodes CALDRTQETQYF.